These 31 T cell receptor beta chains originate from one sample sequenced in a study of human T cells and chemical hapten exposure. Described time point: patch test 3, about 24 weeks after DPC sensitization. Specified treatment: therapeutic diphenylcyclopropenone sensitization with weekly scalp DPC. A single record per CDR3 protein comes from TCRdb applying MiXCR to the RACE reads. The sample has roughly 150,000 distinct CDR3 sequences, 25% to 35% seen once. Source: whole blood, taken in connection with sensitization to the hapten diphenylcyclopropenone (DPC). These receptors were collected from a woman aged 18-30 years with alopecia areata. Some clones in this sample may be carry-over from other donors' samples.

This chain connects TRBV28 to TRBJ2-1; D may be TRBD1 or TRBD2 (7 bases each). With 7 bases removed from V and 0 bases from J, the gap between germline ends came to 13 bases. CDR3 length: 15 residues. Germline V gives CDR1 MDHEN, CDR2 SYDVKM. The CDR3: CASTERDSSYNEQFF. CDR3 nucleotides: TGTGCCAGCACCGAGCGGGACAGCTCCTACAATGAGCAGTTCTTC.

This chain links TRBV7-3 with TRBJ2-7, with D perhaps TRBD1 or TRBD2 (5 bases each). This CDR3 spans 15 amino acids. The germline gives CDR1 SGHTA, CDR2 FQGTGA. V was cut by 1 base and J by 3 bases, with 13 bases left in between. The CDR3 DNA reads TGTGCCAGCAGCTTAATGTGGGGGAGTAACTACGAGCAGTACTTC. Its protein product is CASSLMWGSNYEQYF.

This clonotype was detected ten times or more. CDR3 region: CASSTSGYNIQYF. CDR3 DNA: TGTGCCAGCAGCACTAGCGGTTATAACATTCAGTACTTC. The chain employs TRBV13 and TRBJ2-4, with 8 bases aligning to TRBD2. Per germline, CDR1 PRHDT and CDR2 FYEKMQ (reference sequence). CDR3 length equals 13 residues. V gave up 5 bases and J gave up 7 bases; unmatched junction bases: 4.

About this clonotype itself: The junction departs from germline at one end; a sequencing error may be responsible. As DNA, the CDR3 is TGTGCCAACAGCTTAACGGGACGGGGCGGGAGAGAGACCCAGTACTTC. It codes for CANSLTGRGGRETQYF. V gene TRBV7-7 combines with J gene TRBJ2-5; 7 bases fit TRBD2. This CDR3 has 16 amino acids. Germline CDR1 is SSHAT and CDR2 is FNYEAQ (reference sequence).

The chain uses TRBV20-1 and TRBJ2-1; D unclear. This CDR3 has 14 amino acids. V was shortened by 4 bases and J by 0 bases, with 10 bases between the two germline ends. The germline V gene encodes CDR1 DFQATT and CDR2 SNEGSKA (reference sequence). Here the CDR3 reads CSATVFSSYNEQFF. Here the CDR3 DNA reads TGCAGTGCTACCGTCTTTAGCTCCTACAATGAGCAGTTCTTC.

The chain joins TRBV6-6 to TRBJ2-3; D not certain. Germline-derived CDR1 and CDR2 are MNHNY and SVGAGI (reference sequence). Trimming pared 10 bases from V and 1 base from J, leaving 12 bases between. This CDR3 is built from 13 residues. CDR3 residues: CAIARTGTDTQYF. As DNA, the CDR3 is TGTGCCATCGCCCGAACGGGCACAGATACGCAGTATTTT.

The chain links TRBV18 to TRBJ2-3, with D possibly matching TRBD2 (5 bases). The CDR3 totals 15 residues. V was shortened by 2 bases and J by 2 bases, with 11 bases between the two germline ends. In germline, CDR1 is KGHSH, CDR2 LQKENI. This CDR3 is CASSPGSGYTDTQYF. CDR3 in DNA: TGTGCCAGCTCACCAGGCAGCGGTTACACAGATACGCAGTATTTT.

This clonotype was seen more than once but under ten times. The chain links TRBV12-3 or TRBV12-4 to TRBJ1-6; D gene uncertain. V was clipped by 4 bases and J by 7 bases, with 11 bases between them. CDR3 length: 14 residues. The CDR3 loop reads CASSSRGTNSPLHF. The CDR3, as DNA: TGTGCCAGCAGTTCCCGCGGCACGAATTCACCCCTCCACTTT.

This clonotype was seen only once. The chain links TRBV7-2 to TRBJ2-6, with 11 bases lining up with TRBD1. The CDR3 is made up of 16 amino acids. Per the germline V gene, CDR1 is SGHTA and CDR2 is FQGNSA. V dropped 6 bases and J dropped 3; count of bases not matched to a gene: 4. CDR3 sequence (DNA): TGTGCCAGCAGTAGGACAGGGGGCCGTGGGGCCAACGTCCTGACTTTC. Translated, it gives CASSRTGGRGANVLTF.

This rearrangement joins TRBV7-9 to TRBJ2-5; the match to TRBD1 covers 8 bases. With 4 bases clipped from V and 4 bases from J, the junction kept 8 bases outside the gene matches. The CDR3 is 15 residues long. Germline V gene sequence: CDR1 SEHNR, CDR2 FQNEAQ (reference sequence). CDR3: CASSWTQGGGETQYF. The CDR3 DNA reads TGTGCCAGCAGCTGGACACAGGGGGGAGGAGAGACCCAGTACTTC.

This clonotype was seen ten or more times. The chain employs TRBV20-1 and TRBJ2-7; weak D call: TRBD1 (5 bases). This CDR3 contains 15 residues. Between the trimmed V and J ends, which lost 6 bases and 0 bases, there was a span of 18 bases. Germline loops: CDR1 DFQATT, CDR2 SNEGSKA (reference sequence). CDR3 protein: CSARAYGSISYEQYF. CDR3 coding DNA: TGCAGTGCCAGGGCGTATGGGTCTATCTCCTACGAGCAGTACTTC.

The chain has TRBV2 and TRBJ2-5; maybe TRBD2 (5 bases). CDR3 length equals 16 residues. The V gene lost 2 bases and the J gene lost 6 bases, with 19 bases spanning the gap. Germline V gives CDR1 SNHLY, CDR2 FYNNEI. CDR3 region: CASSESLAIRGKTQYF. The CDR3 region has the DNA TGTGCCAGCAGTGAATCATTGGCAATCAGAGGGAAGACCCAGTACTTC. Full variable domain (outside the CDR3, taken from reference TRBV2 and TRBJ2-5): EPEVTQTPSHQVTQMGQEVILRCVPISNHLYFYWYRQILGQKVEFLVSFYNNEISEKSEIFDDQFSVERPDGSNFTLKIRSTKLEDSAMYFCASSESLAIRGKTQYFGPGTRLLVL.

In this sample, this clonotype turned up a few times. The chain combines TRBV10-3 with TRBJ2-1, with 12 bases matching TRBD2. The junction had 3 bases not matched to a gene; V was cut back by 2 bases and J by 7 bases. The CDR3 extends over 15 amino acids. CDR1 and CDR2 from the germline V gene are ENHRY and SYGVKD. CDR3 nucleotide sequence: TGTGCCATCAGTGAGCTAGCGGGAGGGCCAAATGAGCAGTTCTTC. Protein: CAISELAGGPNEQFF.

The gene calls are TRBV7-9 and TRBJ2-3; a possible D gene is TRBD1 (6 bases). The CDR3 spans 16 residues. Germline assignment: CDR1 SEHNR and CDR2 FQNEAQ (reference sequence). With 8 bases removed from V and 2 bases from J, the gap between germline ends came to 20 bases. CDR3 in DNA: TGTGCCAGCCGCCTTTTGGCAGGGGCGGTCACAGATACGCAGTATTTT. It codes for CASRLLAGAVTDTQYF.

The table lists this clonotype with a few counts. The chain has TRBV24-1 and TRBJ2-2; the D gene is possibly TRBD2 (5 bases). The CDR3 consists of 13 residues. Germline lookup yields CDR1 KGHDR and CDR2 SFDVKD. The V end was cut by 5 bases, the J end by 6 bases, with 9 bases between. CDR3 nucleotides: TGTGCCACCAGTGGACGGGAAGCCGGGGAGCTGTTTTTT. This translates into CATSGREAGELFF.

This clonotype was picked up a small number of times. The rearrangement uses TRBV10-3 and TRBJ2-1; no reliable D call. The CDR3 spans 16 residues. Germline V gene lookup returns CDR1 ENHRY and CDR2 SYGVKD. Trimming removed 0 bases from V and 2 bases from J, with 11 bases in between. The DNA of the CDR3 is TGTGCCATCAGTGAGTCGTTGGGGAACCCCTACAATGAGCAGTTCTTC. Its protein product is CAISESLGNPYNEQFF.

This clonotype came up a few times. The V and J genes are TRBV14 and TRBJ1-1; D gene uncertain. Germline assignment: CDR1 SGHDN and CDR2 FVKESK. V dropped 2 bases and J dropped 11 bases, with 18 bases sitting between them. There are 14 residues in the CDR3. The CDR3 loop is CASSQIGRSAWAFF. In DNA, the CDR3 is TGTGCCAGCAGCCAAATTGGAAGAAGTGCTTGGGCTTTCTTT.

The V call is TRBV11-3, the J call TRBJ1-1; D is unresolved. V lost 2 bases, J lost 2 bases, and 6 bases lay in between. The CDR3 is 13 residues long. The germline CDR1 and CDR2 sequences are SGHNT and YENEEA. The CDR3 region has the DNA TGTGCCAGCAGCTTACACGATAACACTGAAGCTTTCTTT. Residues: CASSLHDNTEAFF.

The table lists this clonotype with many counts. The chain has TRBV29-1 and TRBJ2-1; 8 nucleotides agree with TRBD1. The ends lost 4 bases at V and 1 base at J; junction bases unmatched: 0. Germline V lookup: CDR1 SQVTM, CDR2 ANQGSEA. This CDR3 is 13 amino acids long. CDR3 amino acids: CSVGTGSYNEQFF. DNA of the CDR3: TGCAGCGTTGGGACAGGGTCCTACAATGAGCAGTTCTTC.

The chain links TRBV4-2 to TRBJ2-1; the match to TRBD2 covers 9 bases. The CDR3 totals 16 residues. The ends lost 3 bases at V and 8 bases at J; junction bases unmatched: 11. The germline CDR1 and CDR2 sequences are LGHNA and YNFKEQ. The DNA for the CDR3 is TGTGCCAGCAGCCATATAGCGGGAGAGGGGCTAGATGAGCAGTTCTTC. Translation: CASSHIAGEGLDEQFF.

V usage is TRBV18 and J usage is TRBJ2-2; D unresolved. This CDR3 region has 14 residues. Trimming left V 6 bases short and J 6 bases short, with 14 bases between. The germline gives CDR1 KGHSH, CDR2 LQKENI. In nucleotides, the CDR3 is TGTGCCAGCTCTCACCAGAAGCTCTCCGGGGAGCTGTTTTTT. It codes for CASSHQKLSGELFF.

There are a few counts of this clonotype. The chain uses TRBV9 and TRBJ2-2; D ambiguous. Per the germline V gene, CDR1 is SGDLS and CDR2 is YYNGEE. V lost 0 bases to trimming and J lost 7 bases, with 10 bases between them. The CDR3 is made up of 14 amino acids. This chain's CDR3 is CASSVDSLVGELFF. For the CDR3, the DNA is TGTGCCAGCAGCGTAGATAGTTTAGTCGGGGAGCTGTTTTTT.

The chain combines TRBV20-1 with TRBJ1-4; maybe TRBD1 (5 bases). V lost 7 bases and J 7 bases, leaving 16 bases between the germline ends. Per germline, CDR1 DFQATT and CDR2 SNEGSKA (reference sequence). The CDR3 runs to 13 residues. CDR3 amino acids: CSGRIGAFEKLFF. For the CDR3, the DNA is TGCAGTGGCCGGATTGGGGCGTTTGAAAAACTGTTTTTT.

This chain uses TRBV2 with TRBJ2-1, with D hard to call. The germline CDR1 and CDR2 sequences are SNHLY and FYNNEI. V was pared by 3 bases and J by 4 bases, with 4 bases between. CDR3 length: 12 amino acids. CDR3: CASSDGYNEQFF. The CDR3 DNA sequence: TGTGCCAGCAGTGACGGGTACAATGAGCAGTTCTTC.

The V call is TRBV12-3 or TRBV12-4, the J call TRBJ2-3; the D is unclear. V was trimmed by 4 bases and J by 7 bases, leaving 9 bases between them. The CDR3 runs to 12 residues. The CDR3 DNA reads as TGTGCCAGCAGTTCCTTAGGCTATACGCAGTATTTT. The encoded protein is CASSSLGYTQYF.

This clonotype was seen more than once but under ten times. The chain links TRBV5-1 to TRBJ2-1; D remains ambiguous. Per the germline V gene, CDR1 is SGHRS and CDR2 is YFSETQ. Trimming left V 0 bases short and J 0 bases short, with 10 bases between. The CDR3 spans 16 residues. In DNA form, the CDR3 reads TGCGCCAGCAGCTTGGTTCCGGGTAGCTCCTACAATGAGCAGTTCTTC. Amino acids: CASSLVPGSSYNEQFF.

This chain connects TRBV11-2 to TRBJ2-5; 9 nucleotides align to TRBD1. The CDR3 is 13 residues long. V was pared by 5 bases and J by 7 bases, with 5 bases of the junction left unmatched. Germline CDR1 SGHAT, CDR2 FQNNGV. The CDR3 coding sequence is TGTGCCAGCAGCCCCGGACAGGGGACGACCCAGTACTTC. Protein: CASSPGQGTTQYF.

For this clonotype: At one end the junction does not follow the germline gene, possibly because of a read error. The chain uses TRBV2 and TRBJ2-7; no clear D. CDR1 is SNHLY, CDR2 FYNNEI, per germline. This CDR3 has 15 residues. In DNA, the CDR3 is TGTGACAGCAGGCTCCAGGCCATGGGATCCTACGAGCAGTACTTC. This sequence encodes CDSRLQAMGSYEQYF. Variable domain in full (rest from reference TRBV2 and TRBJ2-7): EPEVTQTPSHQVTQMGQEVILRCVPISNHLYFYWYRQILGQKVEFLVSFYNNEISEKSEIFDDQFSVERPDGSNFTLKIRSTKLEDSAMYFCDSRLQAMGSYEQYFGPGTRLTVT.

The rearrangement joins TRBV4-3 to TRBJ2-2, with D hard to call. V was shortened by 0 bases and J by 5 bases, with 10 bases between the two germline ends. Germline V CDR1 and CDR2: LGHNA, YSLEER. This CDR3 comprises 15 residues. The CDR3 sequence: CASSQDRAGTGELFF. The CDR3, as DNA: TGCGCCAGCAGCCAAGATAGGGCCGGGACCGGGGAGCTGTTTTTT.

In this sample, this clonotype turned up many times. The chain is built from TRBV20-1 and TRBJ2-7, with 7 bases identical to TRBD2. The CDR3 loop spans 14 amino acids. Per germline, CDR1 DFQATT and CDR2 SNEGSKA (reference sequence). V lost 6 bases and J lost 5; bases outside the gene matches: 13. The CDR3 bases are TGCAGTGCCCCCGGGACTGGGGGGGGTGACGAGCAGTACTTC. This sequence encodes CSAPGTGGGDEQYF.

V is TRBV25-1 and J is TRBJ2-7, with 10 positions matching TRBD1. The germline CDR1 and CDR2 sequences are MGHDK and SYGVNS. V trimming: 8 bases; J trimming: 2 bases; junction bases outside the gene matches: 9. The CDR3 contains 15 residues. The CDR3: CASDSGTGEPYEQYF. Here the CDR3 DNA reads TGTGCCAGCGATTCCGGGACAGGGGAGCCCTACGAGCAGTACTTC.